Listed below are T cell receptor beta chains from one sample, sequenced in a study of CD8 T cells in Susac syndrome. TCRdb itself ran the immunoSEQ multiplex PCR reads through MiXCR, one entry per CDR3 protein. The data hold 160,000 or so distinct CDR3 sequences, with about 94% observed a single time. The sample taken for sequencing was CD8+ T cells from PBMCs. These TCRs come from a human donor with multiple sclerosis. Each CDR3 is given with its conserved first and last residue. A D gene is named only where the DNA matches it firmly. Size tells how often a clone was seen (once, few, many) or the class of an expanded clone, and some rows leave it out.

size | D | J | length | V | DNA | CDR3
. | . | TRBJ1-1 | 18 | TRBV7-2 | TGTGCCAGCAGCTTCGGAGTAATGACTGGTGCCTTGGGCACTGAAGCTTTCTTT | CASSFGVMTGALGTEAFF
. | TRBD1 | TRBJ2-1 | 16 | TRBV13 | TGTGCCAGCAGCATCGCCGCGGACAGGGGAATTAATGAGCAGTTCTTC | CASSIAADRGINEQFF
. | . | TRBJ1-1 | 14 | TRBV13 | TGTGCCAGCAGCTTAGCGGAGTTTAACACTGAAGCTTTCTTT | CASSLAEFNTEAFF
. | . | TRBJ1-1 | 14 | TRBV6-2/TRBV6-3 | TGTGCCAGCAGTTACCCCATAGGGGGGACTGAAGCTTTCTTT | CASSYPIGGTEAFF
. | . | TRBJ1-2 | 13 | TRBV5-1 | TGCGCCAGCAGCTTGGCAGGGGCAGGCGGCTACACCTTC | CASSLAGAGGYTF
. | . | TRBJ2-3 | 10 | TRBV12-3/TRBV12-4 | TGTGCCAGCAGCCAAAACAGAGAAGATTTT | CASSQNREDF
. | . | TRBJ2-7 | 13 | TRBV7-9 | TGTGCCAGCAGACCCGTGGACGCGGGTGAGCAGTACTTC | CASRPVDAGEQYF
. | TRBD1 | TRBJ2-5 | 13 | TRBV27 | TGTGCCAGCAGTTTAAGGGGGCGAGAGACCCAGTACTTC | CASSLRGRETQYF
. | . | TRBJ1-2 | 15 | TRBV7-6 | TGTGCCAGCAGCTCCCGCCCCGGCGGAGACTATGGCTACACCTTC | CASSSRPGGDYGYTF
. | TRBD1 | TRBJ1-2 | 14 | TRBV6-6 | TGTGCCAGCAGTCAGACACAGGGGAACTATGGCTACACCTTC | CASSQTQGNYGYTF
. | . | TRBJ1-2 | 10 | TRBV9 | TGTGCCAGCCGGCGGGATGGCTACACCTTC | CASRRDGYTF
few | . | TRBJ1-1 | 13 | TRBV7-9 | TGTGCCAGCAGCTTATACCGGAACACTGAAGCTTTCTTT | CASSLYRNTEAFF
. | TRBD1 | TRBJ2-7 | 14 | TRBV4-1 | TGCGCCAGCAGCCAAGAGGGTACAGGGGAAGAGCAGTACTTC | CASSQEGTGEEQYF
few | . | TRBJ2-3 | 14 | TRBV11-2 | TGTGCCAGCAGCCTAAGGGATGGCACAGATACGCAGTATTTT | CASSLRDGTDTQYF
. | . | TRBJ2-3 | 15 | TRBV12-3/TRBV12-4 | TGTGCCAGCGAATCTACTGCTAGAGGCACAGATACGCAGTATTTT | CASESTARGTDTQYF
. | TRBD2 | TRBJ2-7 | 14 | TRBV29-1 | TGCAGCGTTTTGGGAGGGCCGGTGCGAGGCGAGCAGTACTTC | CSVLGGPVRGEQYF